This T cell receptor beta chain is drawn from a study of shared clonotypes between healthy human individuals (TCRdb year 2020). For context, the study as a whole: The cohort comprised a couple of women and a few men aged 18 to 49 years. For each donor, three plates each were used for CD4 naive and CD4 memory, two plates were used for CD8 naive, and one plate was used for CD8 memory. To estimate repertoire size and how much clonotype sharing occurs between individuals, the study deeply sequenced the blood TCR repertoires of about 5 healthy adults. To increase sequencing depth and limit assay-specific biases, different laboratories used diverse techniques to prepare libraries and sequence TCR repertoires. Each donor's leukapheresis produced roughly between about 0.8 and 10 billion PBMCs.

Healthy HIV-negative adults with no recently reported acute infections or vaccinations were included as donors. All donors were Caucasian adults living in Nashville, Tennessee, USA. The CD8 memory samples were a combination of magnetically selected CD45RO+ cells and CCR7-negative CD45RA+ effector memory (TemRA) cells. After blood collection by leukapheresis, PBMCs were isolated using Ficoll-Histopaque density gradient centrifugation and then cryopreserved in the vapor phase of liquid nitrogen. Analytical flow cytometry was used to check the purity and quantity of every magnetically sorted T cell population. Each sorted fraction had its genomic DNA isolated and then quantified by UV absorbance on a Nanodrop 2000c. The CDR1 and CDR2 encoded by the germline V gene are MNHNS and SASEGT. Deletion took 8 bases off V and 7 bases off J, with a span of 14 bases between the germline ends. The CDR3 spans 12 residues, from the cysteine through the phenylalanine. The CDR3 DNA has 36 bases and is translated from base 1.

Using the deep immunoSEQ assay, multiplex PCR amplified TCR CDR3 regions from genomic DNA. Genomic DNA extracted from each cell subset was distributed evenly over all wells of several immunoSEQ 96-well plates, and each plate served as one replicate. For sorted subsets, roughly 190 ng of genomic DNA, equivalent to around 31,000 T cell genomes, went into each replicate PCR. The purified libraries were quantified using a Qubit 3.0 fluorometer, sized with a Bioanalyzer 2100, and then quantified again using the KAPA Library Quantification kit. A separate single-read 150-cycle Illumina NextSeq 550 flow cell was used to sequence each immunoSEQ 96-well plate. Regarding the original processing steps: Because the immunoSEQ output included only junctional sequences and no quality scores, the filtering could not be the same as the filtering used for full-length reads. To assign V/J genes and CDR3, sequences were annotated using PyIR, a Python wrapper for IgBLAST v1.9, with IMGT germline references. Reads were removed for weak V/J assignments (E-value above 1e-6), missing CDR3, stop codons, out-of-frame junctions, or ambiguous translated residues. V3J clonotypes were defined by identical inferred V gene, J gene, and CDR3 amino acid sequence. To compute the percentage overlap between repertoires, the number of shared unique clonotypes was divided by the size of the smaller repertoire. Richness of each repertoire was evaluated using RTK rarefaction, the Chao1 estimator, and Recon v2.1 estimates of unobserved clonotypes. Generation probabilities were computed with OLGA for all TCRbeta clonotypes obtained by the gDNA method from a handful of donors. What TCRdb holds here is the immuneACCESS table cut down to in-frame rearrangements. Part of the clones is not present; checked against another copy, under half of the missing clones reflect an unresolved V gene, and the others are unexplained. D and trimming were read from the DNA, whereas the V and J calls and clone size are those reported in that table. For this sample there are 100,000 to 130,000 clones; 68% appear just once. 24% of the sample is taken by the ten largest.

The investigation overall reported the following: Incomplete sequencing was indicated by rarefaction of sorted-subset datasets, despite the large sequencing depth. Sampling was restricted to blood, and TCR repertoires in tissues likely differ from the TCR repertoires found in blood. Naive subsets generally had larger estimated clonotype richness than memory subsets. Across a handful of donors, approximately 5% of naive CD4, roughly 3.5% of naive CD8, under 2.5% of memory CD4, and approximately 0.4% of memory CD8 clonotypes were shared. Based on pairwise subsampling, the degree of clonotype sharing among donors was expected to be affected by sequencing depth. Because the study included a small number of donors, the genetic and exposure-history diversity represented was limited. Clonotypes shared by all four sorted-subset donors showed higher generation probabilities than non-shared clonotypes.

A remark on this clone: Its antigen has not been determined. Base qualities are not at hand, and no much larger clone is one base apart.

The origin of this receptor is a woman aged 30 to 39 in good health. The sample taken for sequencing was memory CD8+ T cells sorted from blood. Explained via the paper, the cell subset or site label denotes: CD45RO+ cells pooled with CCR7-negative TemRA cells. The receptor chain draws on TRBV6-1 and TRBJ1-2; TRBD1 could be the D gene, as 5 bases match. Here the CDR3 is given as CASGHSGSGYTF. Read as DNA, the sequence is TGTGCCAGCGGACACTCGGGTAGTGGCTACACCTTC.